One T cell receptor (beta chain) is described in this entry. Its target is not known. The entry originates in a study of T cells in Graves' hyperthyroidism and ophthalmopathy. Study observations and caveats: With a median lead of approximately six months before onset, the model predicted ophthalmopathy.

Amplification of TCR beta CDR3 regions was performed using RNA transcripts as template. An initial round of RT-PCR targeting the TCR CDR3 relied on the HTBI primer set. Each CDR3 protein gets one entry after TCRdb re-called the multiplex PCR reads with MiXCR. This sample has 370,000 or so distinct CDR3 sequences, with 20% to 30% found just once. The CDR3 has 17 amino acids. The V gene end was trimmed by 4 bases and the J gene end by 2 bases; junction bases not matched to a gene: 7. Per the germline V gene, CDR1 is MDHEN and CDR2 is SYDVKM. Pregnant or lactating patients were excluded, as were those with uncontrolled infection or other autoimmune disease.

Sequenced material: blood. The receptor was isolated from a man in his forties or fifties with Graves' hyperthyroidism. This sequence joins TRBV28 and TRBJ2-1; 11 bases are shared with TRBD2. This CDR3 reads CASSSLAGVGPYNEQFF. Written as DNA, the CDR3 is TGTGCCAGCAGTTCACTAGCGGGAGTAGGCCCCTACAATGAGCAGTTCTTC.